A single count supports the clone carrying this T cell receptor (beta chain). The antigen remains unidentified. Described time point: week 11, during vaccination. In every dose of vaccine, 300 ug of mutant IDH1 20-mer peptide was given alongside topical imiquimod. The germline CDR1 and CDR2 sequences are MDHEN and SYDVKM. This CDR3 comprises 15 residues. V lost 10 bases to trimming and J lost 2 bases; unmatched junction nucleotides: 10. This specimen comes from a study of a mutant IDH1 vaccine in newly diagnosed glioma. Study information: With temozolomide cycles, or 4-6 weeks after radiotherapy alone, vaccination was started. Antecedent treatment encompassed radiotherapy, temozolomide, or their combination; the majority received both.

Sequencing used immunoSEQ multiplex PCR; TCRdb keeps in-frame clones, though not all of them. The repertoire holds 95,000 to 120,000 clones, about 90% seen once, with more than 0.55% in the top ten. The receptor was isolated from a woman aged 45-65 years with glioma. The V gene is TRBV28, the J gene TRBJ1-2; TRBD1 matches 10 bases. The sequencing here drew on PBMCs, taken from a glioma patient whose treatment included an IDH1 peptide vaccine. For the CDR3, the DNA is TGTGCCACCACGACAGGGGGCGCGGAGAACTATGGCTACACCTTC. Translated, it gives CATTTGGAENYGYTF.